Shown below are 16 T cell receptor beta chains from a single sample sequenced in a study of neoadjuvant anti-PD-1 for oral cavity cancer. This table comes from immunoSEQ multiplex PCR, and its TCRdb copy is limited to in-frame clones, with some not included. The data hold about 14,000 clones, with 60% to 75% observed a single time. The sample here was PBMCs, taken before nivolumab (anti-PD-1) treatment. Receptor source: a person aged 35-79 years with oral cavity squamous cell carcinoma.

This clone was seen only a few times. The V and J genes are TRBV19 and TRBJ1-4; no clear D. V was pared by 4 bases and J by 7 bases, with 13 bases between. CDR3 length: 14 amino acids. The germline gives CDR1 LNHDA, CDR2 SQIVND (reference sequence). DNA of the CDR3: TGTGCCAGTAGTAGATCAGATAGAAGTGAAAAACTGTTTTTT. It specifies CASSRSDRSEKLFF.

In its sample, this clone was seen a few times. This chain connects TRBV6-6 to TRBJ2-2; D may correspond to TRBD1 or TRBD2 (6 bases each). CDR1 and CDR2 (germline): MNHNY, SVGAGI (reference sequence). V was cut by 4 bases and J by 4 bases, with 16 bases left in between. The CDR3 runs 16 residues. The CDR3 sequence: CASSSPRGRSTGELFF. CDR3 nucleotide sequence: TGTGCCAGCAGTTCCCCTCGGGGGCGCAGCACCGGGGAGCTGTTTTTT.

V gene TRBV6-1 combines with J gene TRBJ1-4; 7 bases fit TRBD1. The CDR3 is 16 residues long. Looked up from germline, CDR1 is MNHNS and CDR2 is SASEGT. With 3 bases clipped from V and 8 bases from J, the junction kept 12 bases outside the gene matches. The CDR3 is CASSDTGARQSEKLFF. The CDR3 DNA reads TGTGCCAGCAGTGACACAGGGGCTAGACAAAGCGAAAAACTGTTTTTT.

The gene calls are TRBV29-1 and TRBJ2-3; a weak D match, TRBD2 (5 bases). This CDR3 has 11 amino acids. Trimming shortened V by 6 bases and J by 11 bases, and 15 bases separated the two germline ends. Germline V gene lookup returns CDR1 SQVTM and CDR2 ANQGSEA. CDR3: CSVQAAGLQYF. The DNA for the CDR3 is TGCAGCGTCCAAGCGGCCGGGTTGCAGTATTTT.

V is TRBV30 and J is TRBJ2-2; 9 positions agree with TRBD2. In germline, CDR1 is GTSNPN, CDR2 SVGIG (reference sequence). J lost 4 bases, V lost 5 bases, and 8 bases had no gene match. This CDR3 has 15 amino acids. The CDR3: CAWVGSLAGTGELFF. The CDR3 DNA sequence: TGTGCCTGGGTTGGATCACTAGCGGGCACCGGGGAGCTGTTTTTT.

This rearrangement joins TRBV6-4 to TRBJ2-3; D ambiguous. This CDR3 contains 14 residues. V gave up 0 bases and J gave up 11 bases, with 15 bases separating them. Germline CDR1 and CDR2: MRHNA and SNTAGT. CDR3 coding DNA: TGTGCCAGCAGTGACTCGAAAACCCCCTCGGTGCAGTATTTT. It specifies CASSDSKTPSVQYF.

The chain is built from TRBV7-9 and TRBJ1-1; perhaps TRBD1 as D (6 bases). Germline loops: CDR1 SEHNR, CDR2 FQNEAQ (reference sequence). Trimming cost V 4 bases and J 4 bases, with 16 bases left between them. The CDR3 extends over 15 amino acids. CDR3 DNA: TGTGCCAGCAGCTCTCAGGACAGTCGCGGCACTGAAGCTTTCTTT. It translates to CASSSQDSRGTEAFF.

V gene TRBV12-5 combines with J gene TRBJ1-5; D is unclear. The CDR3 loop spans 17 amino acids. Per the germline V gene, CDR1 is LGHNT and CDR2 is FRNRAP. The V end lost 0 bases, the J end lost 0 bases, and 12 bases lay between the germline ends. The CDR3 is CASGLVLNRNSNQPQHF. The CDR3 region has the DNA TGTGCTAGTGGTTTGGTACTCAACCGAAATAGCAATCAGCCCCAGCATTTT.

V and J are TRBV10-2 and TRBJ1-1, with a weak D call TRBD1 (5 bases). The CDR3 covers 12 residues. Between the trimmed V and J ends, which lost 7 bases and 1 base, there was a span of 7 bases. Germline values: CDR1 WSHSY, CDR2 SAAADI. CDR3 in amino acids: CASKTGNTEAFF. The CDR3 nucleotides are TGCGCCAGCAAAACAGGGAACACTGAAGCTTTCTTT.

The rearrangement links TRBV4-1 to TRBJ2-5; TRBD1 is a possible D gene (6 bases). The ends were cut back, 2 bases at V and 2 bases at J, with 12 bases in the middle. This CDR3 comprises 15 residues. CDR1 and CDR2 from the germline V gene are MGHRA and YSYEKL. The CDR3 coding sequence is TGCGCCAGCAGCCAATATGTGACAGGACAAGAGACCCAGTACTTC. Amino acids: CASSQYVTGQETQYF.

This clone is categorized as medium-sized. V usage is TRBV4-1 and J usage is TRBJ1-6, with D maybe TRBD1 (5 bases). This CDR3 has 17 residues. V gave up 0 bases and J gave up 7 bases, with 16 bases separating them. Germline CDR1 MGHRA, CDR2 YSYEKL. As DNA, the CDR3 is TGCGCCAGCAGCCAAGATAAGGAGGCAGGGAACAATTCACCCCTCCACTTT. Encoded protein: CASSQDKEAGNNSPLHF.

The J gene is TRBJ2-7, the V gene TRBV9; perhaps D is TRBD1 or TRBD2 (5 bases each). This CDR3 is 16 amino acids long. Germline V CDR1 and CDR2: SGDLS, YYNGEE. Trimming left V 0 bases short and J 3 bases short, with 16 bases between. CDR3 nucleotide sequence: TGTGCCAGCAGCGTAGGAGGGACCGGGAAGCTCTACGAGCAGTACTTC. It encodes CASSVGGTGKLYEQYF.

The chain has TRBV18 and TRBJ2-1; 11 bases are shared with TRBD2. J was trimmed by 6 bases and V by 6 bases; bases with no gene match: 10. Germline CDR1 and CDR2: KGHSH and LQKENI. This CDR3 has 16 amino acids. The CDR3 here is CASSRSLAGAGNEQFF. The CDR3 coding sequence is TGTGCCAGCTCGAGGTCACTAGCGGGAGCAGGCAATGAGCAGTTCTTC.

In DNA, the CDR3 is TGTGCCAGCAGCTTAGAGAGGGGACTTCACTTT. Translation: CASSLERGLHF. The rearrangement uses TRBV7-9 and TRBJ1-6, with D possibly being TRBD1 (5 bases). V lost 1 base and J 19 bases, leaving 11 bases between the germline ends. The CDR3 is 11 amino acids. The V gene's germline CDR1 is SEHNR and CDR2 FQNEAQ (reference sequence).

This chain connects TRBV9 to TRBJ2-2, with a weak D call TRBD2 (6 bases). Germline V gene data show CDR1 as SGDLS and CDR2 as YYNGEE. This CDR3 comprises 15 residues. Trimming took off 2 bases at V and 1 base at J, with 9 bases between the two ends. CDR3: CASSVGTLNTGELFF. CDR3 in DNA: TGTGCCAGCAGCGTCGGGACTTTGAACACCGGGGAGCTGTTTTTT.

The chain is built from TRBV7-2 and TRBJ1-3; unclear D gene. Germline values: CDR1 SGHTA, CDR2 FQGNSA. This CDR3 spans 16 amino acids. V lost 1 base, J lost 0 bases, and 10 bases lay in between. CDR3 amino acids: CASSLGDGNSGNTIYF. DNA of the CDR3: TGTGCCAGCAGCTTAGGAGACGGGAACTCTGGAAACACCATATATTTT.